These T cell receptor beta chains were read from a single sample in a study of graft-versus-host responses after intestinal transplantation. The assay was immunoSEQ multiplex PCR, and TCRdb's table has in-frame clones only and misses some. The sample has about 130,000 clones; 80% to 95% are singletons. These receptors lack a known antigen. The source material was unstimulated CD4+ T cells sorted from spleen or lymph node cells, sampled before intestinal transplant. Receptor source: a human donor who received an intestinal transplant. Both conserved end residues are part of each CDR3. A D gene is named only where the DNA matches it firmly. Size values are once, few and many counts, or a class for expanded clones, and some rows have none.

NA | NA | TRBJ2-5 | TRBV27 | CASSPGLMGTQYF | TGTGCCAGCAGCCCGGGACTTATGGGGACCCAGTACTTC
NA | NA | TRBJ1-4 | TRBV9 | CASSVGADNEKLFF | TGTGCCAGCAGCGTAGGGGCAGATAATGAAAAACTGTTTTTT
NA | NA | TRBJ1-5 | TRBV28 | CASSPTGFSQPQHF | TGTGCCAGCAGTCCTACAGGGTTTAGTCAGCCCCAGCATTTT
NA | NA | TRBJ2-3 | TRBV25-1 | CASSSRISSDTQYF | TGTGCCAGCAGTAGCCGGATTAGTTCAGATACGCAGTATTTT
NA | NA | TRBJ2-1 | TRBV13 | CASSFAVSYNEQFF | TGTGCCAGCAGCTTTGCCGTCTCCTACAATGAGCAGTTCTTC
NA | NA | TRBJ1-2 | TRBV27 | CASSPNRDIANYGYTF | TGTGCCAGCAGTCCGAACCGGGACATTGCTAACTATGGCTACACCTTC
NA | NA | TRBJ1-2 | TRBV6-5 | CASNLPGFYTF | TGTGCCAGCAACCTACCGGGGTTTTACACCTTC
NA | NA | TRBJ2-7 | TRBV27 | CASRDPRTIFYEQYF | TGTGCCAGCCGCGACCCCAGGACAATCTTCTACGAGCAGTACTTC
NA | NA | TRBJ2-7 | TRBV11-2 | CASSLGVSGYEQYF | TGTGCCAGCAGCTTAGGGGTGTCCGGCTACGAGCAGTACTTC
NA | NA | TRBJ2-3 | TRBV18 | CASSPSSRADTQYF | TGTGCCAGCTCACCTAGCTCGCGGGCAGATACGCAGTATTTT
NA | TRBD2 | TRBJ2-7 | TRBV7-2 | CASSTFPVVAGGSREQYF | TGTGCCAGCAGCACGTTCCCTGTGGTAGCGGGAGGATCTAGAGAGCAGTACTTC
NA | TRBD2 | TRBJ2-3 | TRBV27 | CASSPSLAGGPDTQYF | TGTGCCAGCAGCCCCTCCTTAGCGGGAGGGCCAGATACGCAGTATTTT
NA | NA | TRBJ2-2 | TRBV18 | CASSPLQGMAGELFF | TGTGCCAGCTCACCTCTTCAGGGGATGGCCGGGGAGCTGTTTTTT
NA | TRBD1 | TRBJ2-1 | TRBV11-2 | CASRNPGQSSYNEQFF | TGTGCCAGCAGAAATCCGGGACAGAGCTCCTACAATGAGCAGTTCTTC
NA | TRBD1 | TRBJ1-5 | TRBV28 | CASSGGQGIQRGNQPQHF | TGTGCCAGCAGCGGAGGACAGGGCATTCAGCGAGGCAATCAGCCCCAGCATTTT
NA | TRBD2 | TRBJ2-7 | TRBV5-1 | CASSWALGGRAADEQYF | TGCGCCAGCAGCTGGGCCTTGGGCGGGAGGGCGGCGGACGAGCAGTACTTC
NA | NA | TRBJ2-5 | TRBV4-1 | CASSPRLGEYQETQYF | TGCGCCAGCAGCCCCAGGTTGGGGGAGTACCAAGAGACCCAGTACTTC
NA | NA | TRBJ1-2 | TRBV30 | CAWSRVNYGYTF | TGTGCCTGGTCCCGGGTTAACTATGGCTACACCTTC
NA | NA | TRBJ1-1 | TRBV5-4 | CASTMGPNTEAFF | TGTGCCAGCACCATGGGACCGAACACTGAAGCTTTCTTT
NA | TRBD1 | TRBJ1-2 | TRBV10-3 | CAIGFETGGLYGYTF | TGTGCCATCGGTTTCGAGACAGGGGGGCTCTATGGCTACACCTTC
NA | NA | TRBJ2-3 | TRBV7-3 | CASSLGSSTDTQYF | TGTGCCAGCAGCTTAGGATCTAGCACAGATACGCAGTATTTT
NA | NA | TRBJ2-5 | TRBV28 | CASRTGFQETQYF | TGTGCCAGCAGGACAGGTTTCCAAGAGACCCAGTACTTC
NA | NA | TRBJ2-3 | TRBV19 | CASSVSTDTQYF | TGTGCCAGTAGTGTGTCTACAGATACGCAGTATTTT
NA | TRBD1 | TRBJ2-5 | TRBV4-1 | CASSLQGQGETQYF | TGCGCCAGCAGCCTCCAAGGACAGGGGGAGACCCAGTACTTC
NA | TRBD1 | TRBJ2-7 | TRBV5-6 | CASSPQGRYEQYF | TGTGCCAGCAGCCCACAGGGGAGATACGAGCAGTACTTC
few | TRBD2 | TRBJ2-2 | TRBV6-1 | CASSEALSGSGELFF | TGTGCCAGCAGTGAAGCCCTTAGCGGGAGTGGGGAGCTGTTTTTT